Each of the 28 T cell receptor beta chains below was sequenced from the same sample in a study. Tregs were sorted as CD4+CD25+CD127-/low cells. TCRdb fed the 5' RACE reads into MiXCR, producing one record per CDR3 protein. The data show 9,500 to 15,000 distinct CDR3 sequences, roughly 51% seen once. Sequenced material: tumor-infiltrating Tregs sorted from the breast tumor. The receptors stem from a female donor with breast cancer.

This clonotype has more than one count but fewer than ten. The chain combines TRBV6-5 with TRBJ2-4; 8 bases map to TRBD1. The CDR3 spans 14 residues. Germline lookup yields CDR1 MNHEY and CDR2 SVGAGI. The V and J ends lost 6 bases and 11 bases, in that order; junction bases with no gene match: 12. The CDR3 DNA sequence: TGTGCCAGCAGACAACCGGGACAGGTCCTTGTTCAGTACTTC. Translation gives CASRQPGQVLVQYF.

This clonotype was seen only a few times. This chain links TRBV29-1 with TRBJ1-2; possibly TRBD1 for D (6 bases). The germline V gene encodes CDR1 SQVTM and CDR2 ANQGSEA. The CDR3 is made up of 12 amino acids. V was trimmed by 6 bases and J by 3 bases, leaving 11 bases between them. The CDR3 DNA follows: TGCAGCGTCGCCGGGACACACTATGGCTACACCTTC. Encoded protein: CSVAGTHYGYTF.

The V and J genes are TRBV7-3 and TRBJ2-3; D perhaps matches TRBD2 (5 bases). With 2 bases removed from V and 2 bases from J, the gap between germline ends came to 8 bases. The CDR3 length is 14 residues. Germline values: CDR1 SGHTA, CDR2 FQGTGA. In DNA form, the CDR3 reads TGTGCCAGCAGCTTACTCGGGAACACAGATACGCAGTATTTT. It codes for CASSLLGNTDTQYF.

The chain is built from TRBV20-1 and TRBJ2-6; the D gene is possibly TRBD1 (5 bases). Trimming pared 0 bases from V and 3 bases from J, leaving 12 bases between. The CDR3 runs 16 residues. Germline V gives CDR1 DFQATT, CDR2 SNEGSKA (reference sequence). The CDR3 nucleotides read TGCAGTGCTAGAGATGGCAGGGTTCTTGGGGCCAACGTCCTGACTTTC. This translates into CSARDGRVLGANVLTF.

This clonotype was counted a single time. The chain combines TRBV11-2 with TRBJ2-7; perhaps TRBD1 as D (7 bases). Germline values: CDR1 SGHAT, CDR2 FQNNGV. The CDR3 consists of 15 residues. The CDR3: CASSLNDRLGGELYV. DNA for the CDR3: TGTGCCAGCAGCTTGAATGACAGACTAGGGGGCGAGCTGTACGTC.

This clonotype occurred a few times. The rearrangement uses TRBV6-5 and TRBJ1-3; D uncertain. Germline V gives CDR1 MNHEY, CDR2 SVGAGI. The CDR3 contains 15 residues. The V end lost 2 bases, the J end lost 0 bases, and 8 bases lay between the germline ends. The CDR3, as DNA: TGTGCCAGCAGTTACGACGTTAGCTCTGGAAACACCATATATTTT. This encodes CASSYDVSSGNTIYF.

Regarding this clonotype: At one of its ends the junction is not consistent with the germline gene, which may arise from a read error. This sequence joins TRBV20-1 and TRBJ2-2; 7 bases are shared with TRBD2. This CDR3 is built from 13 residues. CDR1 is DFQATT and CDR2 is SNEGSKA in the germline V gene (reference sequence). The CDR3 is CSARLAATGELSF. The DNA for the CDR3 is TGCAGTGCTAGACTAGCGGCGACCGGGGAGCTGTCTTTT.

This clonotype occurred a few times. This chain links TRBV7-2 with TRBJ2-5, with no clear D. Trimming cost V 6 bases and J 0 bases, with 5 bases left between them. CDR1 and CDR2 (germline): SGHTA, FQGNSA. The CDR3 has 12 amino acids. The CDR3 region has the DNA TGTGCCAGCAGGGGGTACCAAGAGACCCAGTACTTC. Its translation: CASRGYQETQYF. The variable domain in full, completed from reference TRBV7-2 and TRBJ2-5, reads GAGVSQSPSNKVTEKGKDVELRCDPISGHTALYWYRQSLGQGLEFLIYFQGNSAPDKSGLPSDRFSAERTGGSVSTLTIQRTQQEDSAVYLCASRGYQETQYFGPGTRLLVL.

The rearrangement uses TRBV4-1 and TRBJ2-2; the D gene is possibly TRBD1 (6 bases). V lost 0 bases and J lost 0, with 8 bases in between. Germline V gene data show CDR1 as MGHRA and CDR2 as YSYEKL. The CDR3 is made up of 16 amino acids. The chain's CDR3 is CASSQDTGTNTGELFF. The CDR3 bases are TGCGCCAGCAGCCAAGATACAGGGACGAACACCGGGGAGCTGTTTTTT.

The chain combines TRBV7-2 with TRBJ2-7; D remains unclear. This CDR3 comprises 15 residues. Trimming took 1 base from V and 6 from J, leaving 16 bases between them. Germline V gene sequence: CDR1 SGHTA, CDR2 FQGNSA. CDR3 sequence: CASSLEGVVSSEQYF. The DNA for the CDR3 is TGTGCCAGCAGCTTAGAAGGAGTGGTTTCTTCCGAGCAGTACTTC.

The chain carries TRBV7-9 and TRBJ2-2, with TRBD2 matching over 11 bases. The CDR3 extends over 14 amino acids. CDR1 is SEHNR and CDR2 is FQNEAQ in the germline V gene (reference sequence). Germline trimming cut 5 bases from V and 6 bases from J; bases unmatched to any gene: 2. CDR3 sequence: CASSRLAGSGELFF. In DNA, the CDR3 is TGTGCCAGCAGCCGACTAGCGGGATCCGGGGAGCTGTTTTTT.

This clonotype was counted a few times. J is TRBJ2-3 and V is TRBV18, with a tentative D call TRBD2 (5 bases). Trimming removed 6 bases from V and 6 bases from J, with 13 bases in between. Germline CDR1 reads KGHSH; CDR2 reads LQKENI. This CDR3 comprises 13 residues. The CDR3 reads CASSGKLGDTQYF. CDR3 in DNA: TGTGCCAGCTCCGGTAAACTAGGGGATACGCAGTATTTT. The full variable domain, rest sourced from reference TRBV18 and TRBJ2-3, is NAGVMQNPRHLVRRRGQEARLRCSPMKGHSHVYWYRQLPEEGLKFMVYLQKENIIDESGMPKERFSAEFPKEGPSILRIQQVVRGDSAAYFCASSGKLGDTQYFGPGTRLTVL.

The chain carries TRBV11-1 and TRBJ2-6; no firm D call. The CDR3 consists of 15 residues. Germline values: CDR1 SGHAT, CDR2 FQDESV (reference sequence). Trimming left V 5 bases short and J 0 bases short, with 8 bases between. Here the CDR3 DNA reads TGTGCCAGCAGCGCCAGCGACTCTGGGGCCAACGTCCTGACTTTC. As protein: CASSASDSGANVLTF.

The V and J genes are TRBV5-1 and TRBJ2-3; tentatively, D is TRBD2 (5 bases). CDR1 and CDR2 from the germline V gene are SGHRS and YFSETQ. Trimming took off 4 bases at V and 6 bases at J, with 12 bases between the two ends. The CDR3 spans 13 residues. Here the CDR3 DNA reads TGCGCCAGCAGCACCCGCCCGGGGGATACGCAGTATTTT. This encodes CASSTRPGDTQYF. Filled out from reference TRBV5-1 and TRBJ2-3, the complete variable domain reads KAGVTQTPRYLIKTRGQQVTLSCSPISGHRSVSWYQQTPGQGLQFLFEYFSETQRNKGNFPGRFSGRQFSNSRSEMNVSTLELGDSALYLCASSTRPGDTQYFGPGTRLTVL.

The rearrangement uses TRBV6-1 and TRBJ2-7, with 7 bases identical to TRBD2. The CDR3 runs to 15 residues. The ends lost 2 bases at V and 6 bases at J; junction bases unmatched: 10. The V gene's germline CDR1 is MNHNS and CDR2 SASEGT. The CDR3 DNA is TGTGCCAGCAGTGAAAGGGCGCCTGCTAGCGGCGAGCAGTACTTC. This codes for CASSERAPASGEQYF.

This clonotype was seen only a few times. The chain carries TRBV12-3 or TRBV12-4 and TRBJ1-2, with D hard to call. V lost 7 bases and J 2 bases, leaving 14 bases between the germline ends. This CDR3 region has 14 residues. CDR3 sequence (DNA): TGTGCCAGCACCCGGGCCACCCTGAACTATGGCTACACCTTC. Its translation is CASTRATLNYGYTF.

This chain connects TRBV20-1 to TRBJ1-2, with D perhaps matching TRBD1 (6 bases). V lost 4 bases, J lost 4 bases, and 22 bases lay in between. The CDR3 length is 16 residues. Germline V gene sequence: CDR1 DFQATT, CDR2 SNEGSKA (reference sequence). CDR3 nucleotides: TGCAGTGCTAAATCGGGGGGCAGTTTCCCCACCTATGGCTACACCTTC. Its translation is CSAKSGGSFPTYGYTF.

The chain carries TRBV24-1 and TRBJ2-1; TRBD2 matches at 11 bases. The CDR3 has 17 residues. Per the germline V gene, CDR1 is KGHDR and CDR2 is SFDVKD. V lost 4 bases and J lost 2; bases outside the gene matches: 6. CDR3 nucleotide sequence: TGTGCCACCAGTGACCCTGATAGCGGGAGGGCCTACAATGAGCAGTTCTTC. As protein: CATSDPDSGRAYNEQFF.

The J gene is TRBJ1-1, the V gene TRBV10-3, with D tentatively TRBD1 (5 bases). The germline V gene encodes CDR1 ENHRY and CDR2 SYGVKD. The V end was cut by 7 bases, the J end by 1 base, with 16 bases between. The CDR3 is 15 residues long. CDR3 amino acids: CAINRGGAGNTEAFF. CDR3 nucleotides: TGTGCCATCAATCGGGGAGGGGCCGGGAACACTGAAGCTTTCTTT.

This clonotype was counted between two and nine times. The chain recombines TRBV20-1 with TRBJ1-1; a weak D match, TRBD1 (5 bases). The CDR3 covers 12 residues. CDR1 and CDR2 (germline): DFQATT, SNEGSKA (reference sequence). With 3 bases removed from V and 4 bases from J, the gap between germline ends came to 9 bases. CDR3 DNA: TGCAGTGCTAGCAGGGTTGCCACTGAAGCTTTCTTT. This gives the protein CSASRVATEAFF.

This chain connects TRBV4-2 to TRBJ2-3; D perhaps matches TRBD2 (5 bases). Trimming cost V 5 bases and J 2 bases, with 17 bases left between them. Germline V CDR1 and CDR2: LGHNA, YNFKEQ. The CDR3 sequence is 16 residues long. The CDR3 protein is CASSAYPGGHTDTQYF. The CDR3 region has the DNA TGTGCCAGCAGCGCTTATCCCGGAGGCCACACAGATACGCAGTATTTT.

The chain joins TRBV5-1 to TRBJ2-7, with 8 bases that match TRBD1. Germline lookup yields CDR1 SGHRS and CDR2 YFSETQ. Unmatched junction bases numbered 5, after V lost 0 bases and J lost 6 bases. The CDR3 totals 14 residues. CDR3 DNA sequence: TGCGCCAGCAGCTTGGCCAAGACAGGGGTCGAGCAGTACTTC. Translating gives CASSLAKTGVEQYF. Together with reference TRBV5-1 and TRBJ2-7, the CDR3 gives the full variable domain: KAGVTQTPRYLIKTRGQQVTLSCSPISGHRSVSWYQQTPGQGLQFLFEYFSETQRNKGNFPGRFSGRQFSNSRSEMNVSTLELGDSALYLCASSLAKTGVEQYFGPGTRLTVT.

This chain uses TRBV20-1 with TRBJ2-1; D might be TRBD2 (5 bases). The CDR3 has 14 amino acids. CDR1 DFQATT and CDR2 SNEGSKA come from the germline V gene (reference sequence). Trimming stripped 0 bases from V and 9 bases from J, with 15 bases between. CDR3 in amino acids: CSARDQVSAGEQFF. DNA of the CDR3: TGCAGTGCTAGAGATCAAGTGTCGGCGGGTGAGCAGTTCTTC.

The chain links TRBV29-1 to TRBJ1-2, with D perhaps TRBD1 (5 bases). The CDR3 has 12 amino acids. Germline assignment: CDR1 SQVTM and CDR2 ANQGSEA. V lost 3 bases and J 5 bases, leaving 10 bases between the germline ends. The CDR3 DNA is TGCAGCGTTGACGGGGGGAAGTATGGCTACACCTTC. Translated, it gives CSVDGGKYGYTF. The variable domain in full, completed from reference TRBV29-1 and TRBJ1-2, reads SAVISQKPSRDICQRGTSLTIQCQVDSQVTMMFWYRQQPGQSLTLIATANQGSEATYESGFVIDKFPISRPNLTFSTLTVSNMSPEDSSIYLCSVDGGKYGYTFGSGTRLTVV.

Turning to this clonotype: Mismatch with germline at one junction end may stem from a read error. This sequence joins TRBV20-1 and TRBJ2-3; D is possibly TRBD2 (6 bases). The CDR3 is 15 residues long. Germline CDR1 DFQATT, CDR2 SNEGSKA (reference sequence). As DNA, the CDR3 is TGCAGAGCTAGAATTCGCGGGATAAGCACAGATACGCAGAATTTT. Residues: CRARIRGISTDTQNF.

The chain employs TRBV6-2 or TRBV6-3 and TRBJ1-2; D is undetermined. The V end lost 3 bases, the J end lost 3 bases, and 8 bases lay between the germline ends. Germline CDR1 reads MNHEY; CDR2 reads SVGEGT. CDR3 length: 13 amino acids. The CDR3 DNA is TGTGCCAGCAGTTATCCGGGGTACTATGGCTACACCTTC. The encoded protein is CASSYPGYYGYTF.

The chain has TRBV4-3 and TRBJ2-1; 10 nucleotides agree with TRBD1. The germline CDR1 and CDR2 sequences are LGHNA and YSLEER. This CDR3 comprises 16 residues. Losses at the gene ends were 0 bases for V and 4 bases for J; bases not matched to a gene: 3. CDR3 in amino acids: CASSQDWGQGYNEQFF. The CDR3 coding sequence is TGCGCCAGCAGCCAAGATTGGGGACAGGGGTACAATGAGCAGTTCTTC.

This chain links TRBV29-1 with TRBJ1-1; perhaps TRBD1 as D (5 bases). The CDR3 sequence is 13 residues long. Germline V gives CDR1 SQVTM, CDR2 ANQGSEA. V was trimmed by 3 bases and J by 0 bases, leaving 8 bases between them. CDR3 sequence (DNA): TGCAGCGTTGATCGGGGGATGAACACTGAAGCTTTCTTT. Encoded protein: CSVDRGMNTEAFF.